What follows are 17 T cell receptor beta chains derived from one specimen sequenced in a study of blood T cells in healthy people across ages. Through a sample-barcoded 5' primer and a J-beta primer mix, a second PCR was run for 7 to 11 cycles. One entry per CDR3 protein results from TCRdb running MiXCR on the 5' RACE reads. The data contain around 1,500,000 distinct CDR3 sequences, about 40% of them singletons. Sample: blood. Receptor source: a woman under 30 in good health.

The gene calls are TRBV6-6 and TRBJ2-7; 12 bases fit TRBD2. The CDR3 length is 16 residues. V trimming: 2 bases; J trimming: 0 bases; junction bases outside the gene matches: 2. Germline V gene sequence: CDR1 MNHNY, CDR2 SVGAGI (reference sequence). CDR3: CASSYQTSGGSYEQYF. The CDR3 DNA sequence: TGTGCCAGCAGTTACCAGACTAGCGGGGGCTCCTACGAGCAGTACTTC.

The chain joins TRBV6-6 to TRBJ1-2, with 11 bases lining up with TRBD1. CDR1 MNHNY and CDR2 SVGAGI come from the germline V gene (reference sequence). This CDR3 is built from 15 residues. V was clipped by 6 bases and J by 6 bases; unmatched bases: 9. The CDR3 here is CASRDRDRGLDGYTF. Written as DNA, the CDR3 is TGTGCCAGCAGGGACAGGGACAGGGGGTTAGATGGCTACACCTTC.

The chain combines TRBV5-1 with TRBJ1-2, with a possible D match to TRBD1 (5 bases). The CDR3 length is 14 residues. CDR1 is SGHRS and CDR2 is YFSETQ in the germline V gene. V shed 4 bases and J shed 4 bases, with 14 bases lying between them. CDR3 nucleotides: TGCGCCAGCAGCCAGCAAGACAGCACCTATGGCTACACCTTC. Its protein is CASSQQDSTYGYTF.

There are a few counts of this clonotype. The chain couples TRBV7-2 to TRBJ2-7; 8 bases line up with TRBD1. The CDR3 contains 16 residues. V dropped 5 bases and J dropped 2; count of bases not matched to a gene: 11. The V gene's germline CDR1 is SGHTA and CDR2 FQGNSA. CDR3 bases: TGTGCCAGCAGCCCGCAGAGAGGACAGGGACCCTACGAGCAGTACTTC. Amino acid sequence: CASSPQRGQGPYEQYF.

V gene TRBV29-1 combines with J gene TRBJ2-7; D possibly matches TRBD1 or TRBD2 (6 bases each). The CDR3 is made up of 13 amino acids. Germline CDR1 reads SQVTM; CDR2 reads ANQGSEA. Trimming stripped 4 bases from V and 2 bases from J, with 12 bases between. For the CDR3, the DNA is TGCAGCGTTGGCAGGGGACTGGCCTACGAGCAGTACTTC. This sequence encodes CSVGRGLAYEQYF.

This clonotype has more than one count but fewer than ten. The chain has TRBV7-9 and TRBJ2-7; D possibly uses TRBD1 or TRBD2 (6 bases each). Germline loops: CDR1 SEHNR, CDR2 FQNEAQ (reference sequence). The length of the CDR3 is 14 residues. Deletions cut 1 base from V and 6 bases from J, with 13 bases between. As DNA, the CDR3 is TGTGCCAGCAGCTTAGAGGCCAAGGGGGGCGAGCAGTACTTC. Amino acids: CASSLEAKGGEQYF.

The CDR3, as DNA: TGTGCCATCAGTGAGGCCCTAGCGACTGATACGCAGTATTTT. It specifies CAISEALATDTQYF. The chain carries TRBV10-3 and TRBJ2-3; D is perhaps TRBD2 (6 bases). Trimming left V 2 bases short and J 6 bases short, with 12 bases between. The V gene's germline CDR1 is ENHRY and CDR2 SYGVKD. This CDR3 has 14 amino acids.

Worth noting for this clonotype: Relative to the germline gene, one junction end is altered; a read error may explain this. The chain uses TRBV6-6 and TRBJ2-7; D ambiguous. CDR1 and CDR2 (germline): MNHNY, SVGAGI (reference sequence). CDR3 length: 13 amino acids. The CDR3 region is CASGYSRTDEQYF. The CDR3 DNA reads TGTGCCAGCGGTTACTCGCGGACGGACGAGCAGTACTTC.

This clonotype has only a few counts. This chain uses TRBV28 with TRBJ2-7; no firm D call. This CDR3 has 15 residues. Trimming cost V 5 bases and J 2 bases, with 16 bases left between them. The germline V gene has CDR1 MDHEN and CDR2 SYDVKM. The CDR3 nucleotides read TGTGCCAGCAGTCTCGCCTTCCCCAGAACCTACGAGCAGTACTTC. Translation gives CASSLAFPRTYEQYF.

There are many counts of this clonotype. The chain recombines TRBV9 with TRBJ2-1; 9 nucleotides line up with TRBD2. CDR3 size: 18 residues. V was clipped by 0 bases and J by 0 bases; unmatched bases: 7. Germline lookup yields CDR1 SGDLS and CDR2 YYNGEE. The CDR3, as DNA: TGTGCCAGCAGCGTAGTTGGGAGTAGCGGGGGCTCCTACAATGAGCAGTTCTTC. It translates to CASSVVGSSGGSYNEQFF.

Here the CDR3 DNA reads TGTGCCACCAGTGATATCGGGGGCACTCAGCCCCAGCATTTT. Encoded protein: CATSDIGGTQPQHF. This chain joins TRBV24-1 and TRBJ1-5, with D possibly matching TRBD1 (6 bases). The germline gives CDR1 KGHDR, CDR2 SFDVKD. V lost 3 bases and J lost 6, with 11 bases in between. The CDR3 runs 14 residues.

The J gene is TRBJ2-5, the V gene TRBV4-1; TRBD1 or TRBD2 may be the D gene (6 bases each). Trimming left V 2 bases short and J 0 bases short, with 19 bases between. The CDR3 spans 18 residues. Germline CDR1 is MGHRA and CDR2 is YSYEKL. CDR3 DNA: TGCGCCAGCAGCCAACATAGGGGCCCGGGGGCGGACCAAGAGACCCAGTACTTC. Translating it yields CASSQHRGPGADQETQYF.

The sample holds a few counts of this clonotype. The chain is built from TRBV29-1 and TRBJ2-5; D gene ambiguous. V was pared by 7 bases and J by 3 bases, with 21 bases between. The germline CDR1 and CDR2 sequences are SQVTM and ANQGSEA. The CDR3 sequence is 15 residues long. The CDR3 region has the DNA TGCAGCGCCTACCCGGGTGGAAACGCCAAAGAGACCCAGTACTTC. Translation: CSAYPGGNAKETQYF.

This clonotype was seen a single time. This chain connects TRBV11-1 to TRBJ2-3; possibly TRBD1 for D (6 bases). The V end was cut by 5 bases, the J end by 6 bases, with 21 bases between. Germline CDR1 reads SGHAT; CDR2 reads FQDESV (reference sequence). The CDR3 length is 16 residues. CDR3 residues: CASSAWGQGTLDTQYF. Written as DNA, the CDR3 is TGTGCCAGCAGCGCATGGGGGCAGGGCACATTGGATACGCAGTATTTT.

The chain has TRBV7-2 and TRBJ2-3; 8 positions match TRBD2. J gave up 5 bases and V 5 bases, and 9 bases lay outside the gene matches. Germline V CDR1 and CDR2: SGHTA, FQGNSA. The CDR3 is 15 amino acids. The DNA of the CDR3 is TGTGCCAGCAGCCAGAGTAGGCTAGCGGGAGATACGCAGTATTTT. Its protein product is CASSQSRLAGDTQYF. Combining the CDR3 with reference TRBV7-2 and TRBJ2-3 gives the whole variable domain GAGVSQSPSNKVTEKGKDVELRCDPISGHTALYWYRQSLGQGLEFLIYFQGNSAPDKSGLPSDRFSAERTGGSVSTLTIQRTQQEDSAVYLCASSQSRLAGDTQYFGPGTRLTVL.

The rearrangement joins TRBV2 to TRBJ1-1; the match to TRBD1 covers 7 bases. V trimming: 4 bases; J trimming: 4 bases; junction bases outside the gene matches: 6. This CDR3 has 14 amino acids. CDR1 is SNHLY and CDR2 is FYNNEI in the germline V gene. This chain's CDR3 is CASSGSGGITEAFF. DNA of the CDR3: TGTGCCAGCAGTGGGTCAGGGGGTATCACTGAAGCTTTCTTT. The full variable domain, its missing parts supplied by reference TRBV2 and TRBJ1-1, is EPEVTQTPSHQVTQMGQEVILRCVPISNHLYFYWYRQILGQKVEFLVSFYNNEISEKSEIFDDQFSVERPDGSNFTLKIRSTKLEDSAMYFCASSGSGGITEAFFGQGTRLTVV.

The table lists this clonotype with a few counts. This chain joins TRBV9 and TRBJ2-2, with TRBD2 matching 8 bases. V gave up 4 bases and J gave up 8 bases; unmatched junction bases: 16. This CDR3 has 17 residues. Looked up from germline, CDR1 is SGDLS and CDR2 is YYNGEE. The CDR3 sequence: CASSPRSAGGSLGELFF. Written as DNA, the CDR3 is TGTGCCAGCAGCCCCCGGAGCGCGGGAGGTTCTTTGGGGGAGCTGTTTTTT.